The next 5 T cell receptor beta chains were all read from a single sample in a study of shared clonotypes between healthy human individuals. Measured with immunoSEQ multiplex PCR; TCRdb has only the in-frame clones, and not every one. This table holds around 720,000 clones, 60% to 75% found once. The specimen was memory CD4+ T cells sorted from blood. The subset was: CD45RA-negative fraction. The receptors here all came from a woman in her 30s in good health.

The J gene is TRBJ1-2, the V gene TRBV15, with D tentatively TRBD1 (5 bases). Per germline, CDR1 LNHNV and CDR2 YYDKDF (reference sequence). This CDR3 contains 12 residues. V lost 0 bases and J 8 bases, leaving 7 bases between the germline ends. Written as DNA, the CDR3 is TGTGCCACCAGCAGAGACAGGGTCGGCTACACCTTC. Its protein is CATSRDRVGYTF.

This clone was detected only a few times. The chain uses TRBV2 and TRBJ1-2; D remains ambiguous. CDR1 SNHLY and CDR2 FYNNEI come from the germline V gene. V was cut by 7 bases and J by 3 bases, with 9 bases left in between. This CDR3 spans 12 amino acids. In nucleotides, the CDR3 is TGTGCCAGCACCCGGACGGACTATGGCTACACCTTC. Translation gives CASTRTDYGYTF.

The V gene is TRBV28, the J gene TRBJ2-5; D gene unclear. This CDR3 is 13 amino acids long. The germline CDR1 and CDR2 sequences are MDHEN and SYDVKM. The CDR3 sequence: CAVRGGGQETQYF. The DNA of the CDR3 is TGTGCTGTCCGAGGCGGTGGCCAAGAGACCCAGTACTTC.

The chain is built from TRBV5-1 and TRBJ2-7; a weak D match, TRBD2 (6 bases). V was cut by 2 bases and J by 0 bases, with 12 bases left in between. Germline assignment: CDR1 SGHRS and CDR2 YFSETQ. The CDR3 loop spans 15 amino acids. CDR3 coding DNA: TGCGCCAGCAGCTTAGGAGGGACGTCCTCCTACGAGCAGTACTTC. It specifies CASSLGGTSSYEQYF.

The chain combines TRBV14 with TRBJ2-1, with D perhaps matching TRBD2 (5 bases). The CDR3 has 16 amino acids. Germline lookup yields CDR1 SGHDN and CDR2 FVKESK. Trimming took 1 base from V and 2 from J, leaving 12 bases between them. The DNA for the CDR3 is TGTGCCAGCAGCCAAGCCGCCGGGATGACCTACAATGAGCAGTTCTTC. It yields the protein CASSQAAGMTYNEQFF.